This TCR beta chain emerged from a study of tissue T cells after allogeneic stem cell transplantation. Trimming removed 5 bases from V and 4 bases from J; junction bases left unmatched: 2. CDR3 length: 14 residues. In germline, CDR1 is KGHPV, CDR2 FQNQEV (reference sequence). Some clones are missing from TCRdb's copy, which holds only in-frame ones; the method was immunoSEQ multiplex PCR. Found here are about 3,000 clones, under 60% of them singletons; the top ten hold 25% to 30%. Whole-study findings and limits: TCR repertoires tracked anatomic similarity, regardless of disease or transplant status.

Only a few counts were recorded for this clone. Its antigen is as yet unknown. The genes and germline here are from mouse. Read coverage stops 1 residue before the CDR3 terminus; the germline J gene supplies the remainder. Specified time point: mouse harvest day 14 after allogeneic transplant. Tail vein injection delivered 10^7 T-cell-depleted bone marrow cells and 10^6 splenic CD5+ T cells. Sequences were obtained from lymph node tissue. The TCR originated in a female BALB/c mouse given C57BL/6 T cells with graft-versus-host disease after an allogeneic hematopoietic cell transplant. The chain recombines TRBV26 with TRBJ2-3; 11 nucleotides align to TRBD2. CDR3 protein: CASSRDWGPETLYF. The DNA read from the CDR3 is TGTGCCAGCAGTAGGGACTGGGGGCCAGAAACGCTGTAT.